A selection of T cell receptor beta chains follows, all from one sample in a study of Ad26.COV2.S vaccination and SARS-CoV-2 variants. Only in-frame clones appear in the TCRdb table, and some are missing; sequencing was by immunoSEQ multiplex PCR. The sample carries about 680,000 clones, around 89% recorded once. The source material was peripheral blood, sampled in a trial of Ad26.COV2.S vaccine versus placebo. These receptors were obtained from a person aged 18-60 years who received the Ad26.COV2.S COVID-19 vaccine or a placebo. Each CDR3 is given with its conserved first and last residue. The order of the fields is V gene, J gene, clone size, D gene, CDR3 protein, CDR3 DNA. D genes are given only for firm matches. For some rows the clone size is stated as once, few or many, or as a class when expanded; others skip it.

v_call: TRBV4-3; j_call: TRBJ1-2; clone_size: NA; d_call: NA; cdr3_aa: CASSQDPRVGGYTF; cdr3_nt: TGCGCCAGCAGCCAAGATCCGAGGGTCGGGGGCTACACCTTC
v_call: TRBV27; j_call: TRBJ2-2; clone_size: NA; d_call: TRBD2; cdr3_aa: CASSLEAGVTGELFF; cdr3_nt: TGTGCCAGCAGTTTAGAGGCGGGGGTTACCGGGGAGCTGTTTTTT
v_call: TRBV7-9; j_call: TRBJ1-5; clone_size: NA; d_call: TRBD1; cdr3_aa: CASSIQGENQPQHF; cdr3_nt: TGTGCCAGCAGCATCCAGGGGGAGAATCAGCCCCAGCATTTT
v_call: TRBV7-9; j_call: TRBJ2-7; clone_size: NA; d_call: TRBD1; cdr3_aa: CASSLTPGQGAYEQYF; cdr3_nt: TGTGCCAGCAGCCTGACCCCGGGACAGGGGGCCTACGAGCAGTACTTC
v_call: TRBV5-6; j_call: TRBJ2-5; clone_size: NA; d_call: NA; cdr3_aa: CASRLPGTQETQYF; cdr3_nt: TGTGCCAGCAGACTGCCGGGAACCCAAGAGACCCAGTACTTC
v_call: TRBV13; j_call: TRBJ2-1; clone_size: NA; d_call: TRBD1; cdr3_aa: CASSRRDREQFF; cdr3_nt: TGTGCCAGCAGCCGCCGGGACAGAGAGCAGTTCTTC
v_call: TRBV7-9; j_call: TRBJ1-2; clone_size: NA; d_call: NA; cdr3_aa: CASSLDGPTGYGYTF; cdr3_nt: TGTGCCAGCAGCCTAGACGGACCGACTGGCTATGGCTACACCTTC
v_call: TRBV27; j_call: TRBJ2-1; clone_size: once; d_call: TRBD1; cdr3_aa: CASTHLPGQGYNEQFF; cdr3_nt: TGTGCCAGCACCCATTTACCGGGACAGGGCTACAATGAGCAGTTCTTC
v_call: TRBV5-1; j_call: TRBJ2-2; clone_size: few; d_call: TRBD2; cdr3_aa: CASSPRTSLSGELFF; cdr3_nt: TGCGCCAGCAGCCCGCGGACTAGTCTGTCCGGGGAGCTGTTTTTT
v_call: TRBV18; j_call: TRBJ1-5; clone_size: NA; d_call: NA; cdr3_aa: CASSPGEDQPQHF; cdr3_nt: TGTGCCAGCTCACCAGGGGAAGATCAGCCCCAGCATTTT
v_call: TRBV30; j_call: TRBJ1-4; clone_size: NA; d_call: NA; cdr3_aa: CASSRGGRDEKLFF; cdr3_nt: TGTGCCTCTTCCCGAGGGGGGCGGGATGAAAAACTGTTTTTT
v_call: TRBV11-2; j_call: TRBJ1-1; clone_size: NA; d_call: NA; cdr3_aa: CASSLGGGSEAFF; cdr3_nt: TGTGCCAGCAGCTTAGGAGGGGGATCTGAAGCTTTCTTT
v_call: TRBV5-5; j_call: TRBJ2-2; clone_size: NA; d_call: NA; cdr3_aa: CASSSPRGSGNTGELFF; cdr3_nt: TGTGCCAGCAGCTCTCCCCGTGGGTCAGGGAACACCGGGGAGCTGTTTTTT
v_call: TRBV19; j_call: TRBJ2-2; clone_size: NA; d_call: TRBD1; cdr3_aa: CASSAARTGPGELFF; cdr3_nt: TGTGCCAGTAGTGCGGCTCGGACAGGGCCCGGGGAGCTGTTTTTT
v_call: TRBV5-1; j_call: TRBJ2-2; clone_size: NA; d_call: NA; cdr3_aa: CASRLGGSNTGELFF; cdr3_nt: TGCGCCAGCAGACTTGGAGGGTCGAACACCGGGGAGCTGTTTTTT
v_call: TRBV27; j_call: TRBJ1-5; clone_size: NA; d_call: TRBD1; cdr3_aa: CATSPGGSNQPQHF; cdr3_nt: TGTGCCACCTCCCCAGGGGGAAGCAATCAGCCCCAGCATTTT
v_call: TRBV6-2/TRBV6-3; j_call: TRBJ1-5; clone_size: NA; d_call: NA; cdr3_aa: CASSLDTFNQPQHF; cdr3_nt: TGTGCCAGCAGCCTCGACACCTTCAATCAGCCCCAGCATTTT
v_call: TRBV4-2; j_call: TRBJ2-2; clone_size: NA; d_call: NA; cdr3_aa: CASSRERGGTTSQNTGELFF; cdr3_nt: TGTGCCAGCAGCCGAGAGAGAGGGGGGACTACCTCCCAGAACACCGGGGAGCTGTTTTTT
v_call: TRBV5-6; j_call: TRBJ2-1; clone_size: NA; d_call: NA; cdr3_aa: CASGSNEQFF; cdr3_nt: TGTGCCAGCGGATCCAATGAGCAGTTCTTC
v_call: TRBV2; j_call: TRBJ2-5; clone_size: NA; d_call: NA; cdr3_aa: CASSPGGLETQYF; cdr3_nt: TGTGCCAGCTCCCCGGGCGGGTTAGAGACCCAGTACTTC
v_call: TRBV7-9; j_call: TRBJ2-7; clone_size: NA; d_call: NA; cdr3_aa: CASSLATEYEQYF; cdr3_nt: TGTGCCAGCAGCTTAGCGACGGAGTACGAGCAGTACTTC
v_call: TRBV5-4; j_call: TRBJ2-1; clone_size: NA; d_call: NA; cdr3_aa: CASSPRVGHNEQFF; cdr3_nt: TGTGCCAGCAGCCCCAGGGTGGGACACAATGAGCAGTTCTTC
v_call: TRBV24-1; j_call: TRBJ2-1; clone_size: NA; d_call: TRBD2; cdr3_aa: CATSGLWTSGTSNEQFF; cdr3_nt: TGTGCCACCAGTGGCCTCTGGACTAGCGGGACATCGAATGAGCAGTTCTTC
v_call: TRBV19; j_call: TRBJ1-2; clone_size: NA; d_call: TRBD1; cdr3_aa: CASSIDFGTAASPYGYTF; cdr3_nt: TGTGCCAGTAGTATTGACTTCGGGACAGCGGCCTCGCCTTATGGCTACACCTTC
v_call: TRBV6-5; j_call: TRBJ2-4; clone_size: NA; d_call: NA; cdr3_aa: CASSYRASRTKNIQYF; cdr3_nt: TGTGCCAGCAGTTACCGAGCGTCTCGCACCAAAAACATTCAGTACTTC
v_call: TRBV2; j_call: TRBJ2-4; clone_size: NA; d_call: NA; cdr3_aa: CASSFQGGQNIQYF; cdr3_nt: TGTGCCAGCAGTTTTCAAGGGGGACAAAACATTCAGTACTTC